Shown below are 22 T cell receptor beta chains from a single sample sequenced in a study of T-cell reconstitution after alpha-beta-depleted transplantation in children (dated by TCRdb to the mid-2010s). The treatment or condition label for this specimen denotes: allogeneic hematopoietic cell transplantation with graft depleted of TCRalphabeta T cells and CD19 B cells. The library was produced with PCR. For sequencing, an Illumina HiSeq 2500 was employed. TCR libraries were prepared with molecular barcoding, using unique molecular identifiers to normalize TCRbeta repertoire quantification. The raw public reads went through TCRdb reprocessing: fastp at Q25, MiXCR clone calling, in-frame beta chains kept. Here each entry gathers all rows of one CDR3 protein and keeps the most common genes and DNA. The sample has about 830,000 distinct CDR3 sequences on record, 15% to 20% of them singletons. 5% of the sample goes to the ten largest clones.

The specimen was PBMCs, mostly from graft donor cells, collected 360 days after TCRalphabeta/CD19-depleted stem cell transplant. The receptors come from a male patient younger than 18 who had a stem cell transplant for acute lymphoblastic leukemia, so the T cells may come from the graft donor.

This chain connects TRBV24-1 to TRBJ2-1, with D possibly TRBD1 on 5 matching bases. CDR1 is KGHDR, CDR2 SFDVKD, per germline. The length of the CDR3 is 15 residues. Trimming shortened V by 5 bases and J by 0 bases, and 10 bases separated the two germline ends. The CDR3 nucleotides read TGTGCCACCAGTGCGACAGCCTCCTCCTACAATGAGCAGTTCTTC. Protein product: CATSATASSYNEQFF.

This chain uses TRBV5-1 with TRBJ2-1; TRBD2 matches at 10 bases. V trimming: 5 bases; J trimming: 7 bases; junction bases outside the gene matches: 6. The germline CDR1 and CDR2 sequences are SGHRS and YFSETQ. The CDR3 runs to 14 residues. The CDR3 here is CASSTLAGVNEQFF. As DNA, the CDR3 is TGCGCCAGCAGTACCCTAGCGGGAGTGAATGAGCAGTTCTTC.

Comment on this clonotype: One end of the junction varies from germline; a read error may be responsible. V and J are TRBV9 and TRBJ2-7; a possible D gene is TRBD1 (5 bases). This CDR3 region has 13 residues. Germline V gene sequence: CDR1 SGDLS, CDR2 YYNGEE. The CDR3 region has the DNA TGTGCCAGCAGTTTAACAGGCTCCTACGAGCATTACTTC. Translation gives CASSLTGSYEHYF.

CDR3 sequence reads: CASSLGWGPDTEAFF. CDR3 bases: TGTGCCAGCAGCTTAGGCTGGGGGCCGGACACTGAAGCTTTCTTT. The V and J genes are TRBV11-1 and TRBJ1-1; a weak D match, TRBD1 (6 bases). The CDR3 is 15 residues long. Germline V gene lookup returns CDR1 SGHAT and CDR2 FQDESV (reference sequence). Trimming took off 1 base at V and 3 bases at J, with 12 bases between the two ends.

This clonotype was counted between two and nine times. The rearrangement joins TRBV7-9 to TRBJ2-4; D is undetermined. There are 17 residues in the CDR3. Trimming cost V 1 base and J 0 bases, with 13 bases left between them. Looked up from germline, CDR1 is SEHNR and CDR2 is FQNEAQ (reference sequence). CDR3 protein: CASSLVPEKLAKNIQYF. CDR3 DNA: TGTGCCAGCAGCTTAGTACCTGAGAAACTAGCCAAAAACATTCAGTACTTC.

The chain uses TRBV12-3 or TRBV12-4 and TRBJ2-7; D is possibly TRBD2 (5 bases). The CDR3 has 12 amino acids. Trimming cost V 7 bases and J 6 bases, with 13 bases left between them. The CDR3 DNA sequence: TGTGCCAGCAATATTAGGCGGGCCGAGCAGTACTTC. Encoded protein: CASNIRRAEQYF.

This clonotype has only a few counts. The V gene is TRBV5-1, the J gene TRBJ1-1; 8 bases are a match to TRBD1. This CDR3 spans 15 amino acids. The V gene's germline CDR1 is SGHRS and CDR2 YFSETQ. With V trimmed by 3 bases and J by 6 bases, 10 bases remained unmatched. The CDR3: CASSSWTGSNAEAFF. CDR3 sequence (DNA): TGCGCCAGCAGCTCATGGACAGGGTCCAACGCTGAAGCTTTCTTT.

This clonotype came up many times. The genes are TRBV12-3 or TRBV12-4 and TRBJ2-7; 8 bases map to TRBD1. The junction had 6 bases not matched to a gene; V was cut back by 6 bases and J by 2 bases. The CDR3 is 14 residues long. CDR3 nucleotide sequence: TGTGCCAGCAGAATACAGGGGGGACCCTACGAGCAGTACTTC. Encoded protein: CASRIQGGPYEQYF.

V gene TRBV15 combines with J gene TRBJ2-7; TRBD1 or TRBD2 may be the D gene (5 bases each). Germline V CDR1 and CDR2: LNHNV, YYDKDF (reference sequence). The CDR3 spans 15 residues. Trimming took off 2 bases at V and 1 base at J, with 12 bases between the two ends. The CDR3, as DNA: TGTGCCACCAGCAGATCCGGGACCAATTCCTACGAGCAGTACTTC. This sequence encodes CATSRSGTNSYEQYF. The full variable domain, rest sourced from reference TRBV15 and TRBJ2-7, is DAMVIQNPRYQVTQFGKPVTLSCSQTLNHNVMYWYQQKSSQAPKLLFHYYDKDFNNEADTPDNFQSRRPNTSFCFLDIRSPGLGDTAMYLCATSRSGTNSYEQYFGPGTRLTVT.

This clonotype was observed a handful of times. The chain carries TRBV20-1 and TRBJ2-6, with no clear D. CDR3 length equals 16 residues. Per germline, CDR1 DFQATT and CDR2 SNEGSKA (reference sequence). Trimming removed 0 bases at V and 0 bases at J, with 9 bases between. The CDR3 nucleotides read TGCAGTGCTAGAGATTTTCCCAGCTCTGGGGCCAACGTCCTGACTTTC. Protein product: CSARDFPSSGANVLTF.

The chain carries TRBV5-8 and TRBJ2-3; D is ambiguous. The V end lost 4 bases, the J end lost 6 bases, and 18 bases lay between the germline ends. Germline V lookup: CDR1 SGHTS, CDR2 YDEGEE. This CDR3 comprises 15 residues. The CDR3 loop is CASSPGWATMDTQYF. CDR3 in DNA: TGTGCCAGCAGCCCCGGGTGGGCCACTATGGATACGCAGTATTTT.

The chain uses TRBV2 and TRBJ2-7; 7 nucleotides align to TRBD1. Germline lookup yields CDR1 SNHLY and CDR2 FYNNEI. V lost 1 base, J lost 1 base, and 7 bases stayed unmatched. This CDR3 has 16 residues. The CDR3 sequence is CASSEGRQGPSYEQYF. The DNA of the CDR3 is TGTGCCAGCAGTGAAGGGAGACAGGGCCCATCCTACGAGCAGTACTTC. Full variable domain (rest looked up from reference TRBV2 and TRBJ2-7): EPEVTQTPSHQVTQMGQEVILRCVPISNHLYFYWYRQILGQKVEFLVSFYNNEISEKSEIFDDQFSVERPDGSNFTLKIRSTKLEDSAMYFCASSEGRQGPSYEQYFGPGTRLTVT.

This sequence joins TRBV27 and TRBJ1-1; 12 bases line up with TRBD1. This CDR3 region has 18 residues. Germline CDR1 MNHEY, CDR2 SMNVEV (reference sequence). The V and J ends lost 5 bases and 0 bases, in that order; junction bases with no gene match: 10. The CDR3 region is CASSARDRGLLMNTEAFF. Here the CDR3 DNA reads TGTGCCAGCAGTGCACGGGACAGGGGGCTACTTATGAACACTGAAGCTTTCTTT.

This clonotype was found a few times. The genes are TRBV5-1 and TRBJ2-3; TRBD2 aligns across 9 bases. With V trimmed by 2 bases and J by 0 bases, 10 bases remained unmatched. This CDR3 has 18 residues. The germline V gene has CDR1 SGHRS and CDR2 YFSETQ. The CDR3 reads CASSFRGRASPSTDTQYF. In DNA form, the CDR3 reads TGCGCCAGCAGCTTCCGCGGGAGGGCCAGTCCTAGCACAGATACGCAGTATTTT.

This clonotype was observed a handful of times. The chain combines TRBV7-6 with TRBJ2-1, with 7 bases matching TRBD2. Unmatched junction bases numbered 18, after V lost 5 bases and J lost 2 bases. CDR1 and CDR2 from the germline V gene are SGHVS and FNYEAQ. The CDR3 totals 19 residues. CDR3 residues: CASSTQGAGRSKPYNEQFF. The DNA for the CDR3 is TGTGCCAGCAGCACCCAGGGAGCGGGAAGATCCAAACCCTACAATGAGCAGTTCTTC.

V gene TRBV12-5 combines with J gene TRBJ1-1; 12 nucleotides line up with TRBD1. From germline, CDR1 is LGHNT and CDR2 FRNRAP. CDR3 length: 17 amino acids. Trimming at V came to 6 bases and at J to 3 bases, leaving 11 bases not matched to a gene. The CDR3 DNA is TGTGCTAGTGGGGCCGGGACAGGGGGCTGGACGCACACTGAAGCTTTCTTT. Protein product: CASGAGTGGWTHTEAFF.

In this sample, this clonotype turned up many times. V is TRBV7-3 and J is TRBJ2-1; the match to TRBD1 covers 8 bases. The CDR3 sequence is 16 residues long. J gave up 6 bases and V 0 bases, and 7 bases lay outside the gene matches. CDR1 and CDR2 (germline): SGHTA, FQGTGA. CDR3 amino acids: CASSLTRDRGSNEQFF. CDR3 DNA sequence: TGTGCCAGCAGCTTAACAAGAGACAGGGGATCCAATGAGCAGTTCTTC.

The CDR3 here is CSAPRRGYVYNEQFF. CDR3 nucleotide sequence: TGCAGTGCTCCCCGTCGCGGGTACGTCTACAATGAGCAGTTCTTC. The chain joins TRBV20-1 to TRBJ2-1, with D possibly being TRBD2 (5 bases). Germline CDR1 DFQATT, CDR2 SNEGSKA (reference sequence). With 5 bases removed from V and 3 bases from J, the gap between germline ends came to 17 bases. CDR3 length equals 15 residues.

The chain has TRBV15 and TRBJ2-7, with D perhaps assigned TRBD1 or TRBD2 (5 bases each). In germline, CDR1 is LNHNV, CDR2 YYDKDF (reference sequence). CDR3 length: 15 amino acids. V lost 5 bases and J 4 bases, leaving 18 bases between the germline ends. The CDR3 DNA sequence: TGTGCCACCAGCGGTACCGGGGCCGACTGGTACGAGCAGTACTTC. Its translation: CATSGTGADWYEQYF.

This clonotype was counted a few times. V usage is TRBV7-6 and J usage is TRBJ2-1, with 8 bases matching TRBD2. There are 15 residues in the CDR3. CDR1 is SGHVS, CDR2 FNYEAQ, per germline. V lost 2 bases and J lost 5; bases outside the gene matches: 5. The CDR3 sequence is CASSLIAGSHNEQFF. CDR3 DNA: TGTGCCAGCAGCTTAATAGCGGGATCTCACAATGAGCAGTTCTTC. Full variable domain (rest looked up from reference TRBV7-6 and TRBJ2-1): GAGVSQSPRYKVTKRGQDVALRCDPISGHVSLYWYRQALGQGPEFLTYFNYEAQQDKSGLPNDRFSAERPEGSISTLTIQRTEQRDSAMYRCASSLIAGSHNEQFFGPGTRLTVL.

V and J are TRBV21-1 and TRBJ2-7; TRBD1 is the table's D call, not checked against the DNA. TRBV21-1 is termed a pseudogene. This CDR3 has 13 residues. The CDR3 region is CASQSRRFRGQYF. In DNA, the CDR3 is TGTGCCAGCCAATCCCGACGGTTCCGGGGGCAGTACTTC.

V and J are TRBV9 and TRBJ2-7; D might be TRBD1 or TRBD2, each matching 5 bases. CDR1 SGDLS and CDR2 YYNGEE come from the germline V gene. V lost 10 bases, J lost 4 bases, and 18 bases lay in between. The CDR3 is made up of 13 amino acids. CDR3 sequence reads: CARRGERGYEQYF. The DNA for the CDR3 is TGTGCCCGTAGGGGAGAAAGGGGATACGAGCAGTACTTC.